This record concerns one T cell receptor beta chain sequence. Its target is unknown. Time point reported: newly diagnosed GD, antithyroid drugs for less than 3 months. RNA isolated from PBMCs was used to make the TCR library. This sample is drawn from a study of regulatory T cells in long-lasting Graves disease. Study-wide findings and caveats: Favoring TRBV28, TRBJ1-2 and TRBJ2-5 was a feature seen in persistent disease. Persistent Graves' patients showed a TCR diversity that was lower than that of newly diagnosed ones.

Building of the TCR beta libraries involved iRepertoire HTBI primers and Arm-PCR of CDR3 regions. TCRdb passed the multiplex PCR reads through MiXCR, listing each CDR3 protein once. The sample lists hundreds of thousands of distinct CDR3 sequences; 16% were seen once. J gave up 7 bases and V 6 bases, and 7 bases lay outside the gene matches. CDR1 and CDR2 from the germline V gene are DFQATT and SNEGSKA (reference sequence). This CDR3 contains 12 residues. A further study also used this sample, focusing on T cells in Graves' hyperthyroidism and ophthalmopathy. This second study notes: With the HTBI primer set, the TCR CDR3 went through a first round of RT-PCR.

The clonotype comes from a woman aged 40-60 years with Graves disease. Material: peripheral blood mononuclear cells (PBMCs), obtained at new diagnosis, from a patient treated with antithyroid drugs. The V gene is TRBV20-1, the J gene TRBJ2-7; 9 bases map to TRBD1. The CDR3 is CSASDRGWEQYF. DNA for the CDR3: TGCAGTGCCTCGGACAGGGGTTGGGAGCAGTACTTC.